This T cell receptor (beta chain) was obtained from a study of PD-L1 blockade in urothelial cancer. Background on the study: Between 0 and 3 prior chemotherapy regimens had been given to patients.

V lost 3 bases, J lost 6 bases, and 8 bases lay in between. The CDR3 consists of 12 residues. Germline V lookup: CDR1 MGHDK, CDR2 SYGVNS. Regarding time point: peripheral blood 6 weeks after treatment start. The number of samples from each patient was between 1 and 8, taken pretreatment and on-treatment. The assay was immunoSEQ multiplex PCR, and TCRdb's table has in-frame clones only and misses some. The sample yields 50,000 to 60,000 clones, more than 75% seen once. The source of this sequence is a man aged 60 to 75 with urothelial cancer. This chain uses TRBV25-1 with TRBJ1-2; possibly TRBD1 for D (6 bases). The sequencing used PBMCs, collected around atezolizumab (anti-PD-L1) treatment. In DNA form, the CDR3 reads TGTGCCAGCAGTGAGCAGGGGAATGGCTACACCTTC. Its protein product is CASSEQGNGYTF.